The 16 T cell receptor beta chains reported below all come from one sample, sequenced in a study of T-cell reconstitution after alpha-beta-depleted transplantation in children. Construction of the TCRbeta library involved unique molecular identifiers. In TCRdb, the PCR reads were re-called with MiXCR into one record per CDR3 protein. The data contain 400,000 to 500,000 distinct CDR3 sequences, approximately 11% of them singletons. The sequenced sample was PBMCs from the stem cell graft donor, obtained from the stem cell graft. These receptors all come from a human donor who donated a stem cell graft to a child with acute myeloid leukemia.

This clonotype was detected many times. The chain uses TRBV15 and TRBJ2-1; 11 positions match TRBD2. V was pared by 2 bases and J by 5 bases, with 2 bases of the junction left unmatched. This CDR3 spans 15 amino acids. Per the germline V gene, CDR1 is LNHNV and CDR2 is YYDKDF (reference sequence). The CDR3 nucleotides read TGTGCCACCAGCAGAAGACTAGCGGGGAACAATGAGCAGTTCTTC. As protein: CATSRRLAGNNEQFF.

The sample holds a few counts of this clonotype. This chain uses TRBV10-3 with TRBJ1-1, with 11 bases matching TRBD1. The ends lost 2 bases at V and 5 bases at J; junction bases unmatched: 4. The CDR3 spans 15 residues. Germline CDR1 ENHRY, CDR2 SYGVKD. The CDR3 spells CAISEGTGGWTEAFF. In DNA, the CDR3 is TGTGCCATCAGTGAGGGGACAGGGGGTTGGACTGAAGCTTTCTTT.

This clonotype has only a few counts. The rearrangement links TRBV3-1 to TRBJ2-2; D gene ambiguous. V was trimmed by 0 bases and J by 1 base, leaving 6 bases between them. The CDR3 runs to 15 residues. CDR1 is LGHDT, CDR2 YNNKEL, per germline (reference sequence). In DNA, the CDR3 is TGTGCCAGCAGCCAAGACGTGGGGAACACCGGGGAGCTGTTTTTT. Residues: CASSQDVGNTGELFF.

This rearrangement joins TRBV5-1 to TRBJ2-3; D is possibly TRBD1 (6 bases). Trimming stripped 7 bases from V and 3 bases from J, with 21 bases between. This CDR3 spans 16 amino acids. Germline CDR1 SGHRS, CDR2 YFSETQ. CDR3 residues: CASRSGTNLATDTQYF. The CDR3 coding sequence is TGCGCCAGCCGATCCGGGACAAACCTCGCAACAGATACGCAGTATTTT.

This clonotype turned up a few times. V and J are TRBV5-1 and TRBJ2-1, with 7 bases identical to TRBD2. Germline CDR1 SGHRS, CDR2 YFSETQ. The V gene end was trimmed by 1 base and the J gene end by 6 bases; junction bases not matched to a gene: 7. There are 15 residues in the CDR3. The CDR3 spells CASSLLSGGRNEQFF. The CDR3 DNA reads TGCGCCAGCAGCTTGTTATCGGGAGGTCGCAATGAGCAGTTCTTC. The full variable domain, with the rest looked up from reference TRBV5-1 and TRBJ2-1, is KAGVTQTPRYLIKTRGQQVTLSCSPISGHRSVSWYQQTPGQGLQFLFEYFSETQRNKGNFPGRFSGRQFSNSRSEMNVSTLELGDSALYLCASSLLSGGRNEQFFGPGTRLTVL.

This clonotype was seen only a few times. V is TRBV5-1 and J is TRBJ1-2; D perhaps matches TRBD1 (5 bases). The CDR3 has 15 residues. V lost 0 bases and J lost 5, with 14 bases in between. CDR1 is SGHRS and CDR2 is YFSETQ in the germline V gene. The CDR3 protein is CASSLDSGTAYGYTF. In DNA, the CDR3 is TGCGCCAGCAGCTTGGATTCGGGGACGGCTTATGGCTACACCTTC.

This clonotype was found many times. The chain links TRBV12-3 or TRBV12-4 to TRBJ2-7; the D gene is possibly TRBD1 (6 bases). The CDR3 totals 13 residues. V lost 5 bases to trimming and J lost 0 bases, with 8 bases between them. Here the CDR3 reads CASSQTGSYEQYF. DNA of the CDR3: TGTGCCAGCAGTCAGACAGGCTCCTACGAGCAGTACTTC.

The CDR3 protein is CASSLFIAGGAYNEQFF. The CDR3 coding sequence is TGTGCCAGCAGCTTATTCATAGCGGGAGGGGCCTACAATGAGCAGTTCTTC. The chain couples TRBV7-2 to TRBJ2-1; 11 bases match TRBD2. The V and J ends lost 2 bases and 2 bases, in that order; junction bases with no gene match: 5. The CDR3 spans 17 residues. Germline V CDR1 and CDR2: SGHTA, FQGNSA.

V gene TRBV27 combines with J gene TRBJ1-2; D remains ambiguous. V lost 0 bases to trimming and J lost 9 bases, with 14 bases between them. The CDR3 contains 14 residues. Germline V gives CDR1 MNHEY, CDR2 SMNVEV (reference sequence). The CDR3 here is CASSLSSQVNRYTF. The CDR3 coding sequence is TGTGCCAGCAGTTTATCGTCTCAGGTGAATCGCTACACCTTC.

This clonotype was detected a few times. The CDR3 protein is CSARDIRGLSYNSPLHF. The CDR3 nucleotides read TGCAGTGCTAGAGATATCCGGGGATTGTCCTATAATTCACCCCTCCACTTT. The chain is built from TRBV20-1 and TRBJ1-6; no definite D call. This CDR3 spans 17 amino acids. Germline V gene sequence: CDR1 DFQATT, CDR2 SNEGSKA (reference sequence). The V end was cut by 0 bases, the J end by 1 base, with 13 bases between.

This clonotype was counted many times. J is TRBJ1-4 and V is TRBV10-3, with D perhaps matching TRBD1 (5 bases). Per the germline V gene, CDR1 is ENHRY and CDR2 is SYGVKD. CDR3 size: 14 residues. The V gene lost 4 bases and the J gene lost 4 bases, with 10 bases spanning the gap. CDR3: CAISGRANNEKLFF. CDR3 DNA: TGTGCCATCAGTGGCAGGGCCAATAATGAAAAACTGTTTTTT.

About this clonotype: One end of the junction is discordant with germline, which a read error may explain. This sequence joins TRBV20-1 and TRBJ1-1; 7 bases match TRBD1. Germline CDR1 is DFQATT and CDR2 is SNEGSKA (reference sequence). The CDR3 runs to 16 residues. The CDR3 sequence is CCAQGGDTRLNTEAFF. DNA for the CDR3: TGCTGTGCCCAGGGGGGGGACACTAGACTAAACACTGAAGCTTTCTTT.

CDR3 bases: TGTGCCAGCAGCTTCACGGGGAAGGAGCCCCAGCATTTT. Protein product: CASSFTGKEPQHF. The chain has TRBV7-9 and TRBJ1-5; D is undetermined. CDR3 length: 13 amino acids. Looked up from germline, CDR1 is SEHNR and CDR2 is FQNEAQ (reference sequence). The ends were cut back, 3 bases at V and 8 bases at J, with 11 bases in the middle.

V is TRBV11-2 and J is TRBJ1-2, with D unresolved. The CDR3 is made up of 11 amino acids. V lost 0 bases and J lost 7, with 3 bases in between. Germline assignment: CDR1 SGHAT and CDR2 FQNNGV. This CDR3 reads CASSLDRGYTF. The CDR3 bases are TGTGCCAGCAGCTTAGATCGTGGCTACACCTTC.

In this sample, this clonotype turned up a few times. This chain uses TRBV6-5 with TRBJ2-3; D possibly matches TRBD1 or TRBD2 (5 bases each). Trimming pared 0 bases from V and 5 bases from J, leaving 9 bases between. CDR1 is MNHEY and CDR2 is SVGAGI in the germline V gene. There are 14 residues in the CDR3. The CDR3, as DNA: TGTGCCAGCAGTTACTCGTCTGGGGGAGATACGCAGTATTTT. Translation gives CASSYSSGGDTQYF.

This clonotype was observed at least ten times. The chain recombines TRBV7-2 with TRBJ2-5; a weak D match, TRBD2 (6 bases). V lost 2 bases to trimming and J lost 5 bases, with 18 bases between them. Germline values: CDR1 SGHTA, CDR2 FQGNSA. This CDR3 comprises 16 residues. CDR3 loop: CASSLFSGTPGETQYF. For the CDR3, the DNA is TGTGCCAGCAGCTTATTTAGCGGCACCCCTGGGGAGACCCAGTACTTC.